This T cell receptor (beta chain) is from a study of beta chain features in type 1 diabetes. Overall study: The examined sorted cells totaled about 110 million across samples.

On this clone: Its antigen is currently unknown.

One heparinised blood draw averaging around 0.12 L was given by each donor. Using CD45RO/CCR7/CD25/CD127/CD95/CD27, CD4+ naive, central memory, regulatory and stem cell-like memory cells were sorted. The isolated RNA, all of it, was reverse transcribed, so expressed TCRB transcripts were what got sequenced. Clones were sequenced by immunoSEQ multiplex PCR, and TCRdb holds only the in-frame ones, with some missing. Here the sample spans 200,000 to 250,000 clones, around 13% being singletons. Study-wide results and limits: Among patients with Type 1 diabetes, TCRB CDR3s were moderately but significantly shorter in every one of the four CD4+ subsets.

The CDR3 consists of 17 residues. CDR1 and CDR2 from the germline V gene are SNHLY and FYNNEI. V was clipped by 0 bases and J by 0 bases, with 12 bases between them. The sequence came from a man under 40 with type 1 diabetes. The V call is TRBV2, the J call TRBJ1-3; no clear D. Specimen: naive CD4+ T cells from blood. CDR3 DNA: TGTGCCAGCAGTGAAGCTCCCACAGTCAACTCTGGAAACACCATATATTTT. Translation gives CASSEAPTVNSGNTIYF.